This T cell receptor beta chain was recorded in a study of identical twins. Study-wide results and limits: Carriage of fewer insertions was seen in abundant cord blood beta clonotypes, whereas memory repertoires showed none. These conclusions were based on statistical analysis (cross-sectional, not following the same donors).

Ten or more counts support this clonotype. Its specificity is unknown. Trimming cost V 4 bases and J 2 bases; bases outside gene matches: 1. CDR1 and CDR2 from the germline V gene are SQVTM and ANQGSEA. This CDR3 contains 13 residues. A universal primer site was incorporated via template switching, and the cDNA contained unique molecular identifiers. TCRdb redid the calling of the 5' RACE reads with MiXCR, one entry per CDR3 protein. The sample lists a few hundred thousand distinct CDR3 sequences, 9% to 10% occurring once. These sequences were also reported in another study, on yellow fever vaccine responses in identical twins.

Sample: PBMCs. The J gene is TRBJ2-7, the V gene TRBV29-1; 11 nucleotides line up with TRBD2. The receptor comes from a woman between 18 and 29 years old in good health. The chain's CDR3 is CSVATSGTYEQYF. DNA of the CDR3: TGCAGCGTTGCGACTAGCGGGACCTACGAGCAGTACTTC.